The clone carrying this T cell receptor beta chain was detected only a few times. Antigen unknown. Sequencing used immunoSEQ multiplex PCR; TCRdb keeps in-frame clones, though not all of them. The sample carries over a million clones, approximately 78% recorded once. Germline V CDR1 and CDR2: ENHRY, SYGVKD. The CDR3 totals 14 residues. The V and J ends lost 6 bases and 5 bases respectively, with 17 bases between them. This sample is part of a study of shared clonotypes between healthy human individuals. Study-level results: Around 5.3% of naive CD4 clonotypes were shared across a handful of donors. The represented genetic and exposure-history diversity was limited by the small number of donors. A generally larger estimated richness was seen in naive subsets than in memory subsets.

This receptor was taken from a man younger than 35 in good health. Some clones in this sample may be carry-over from other donors' samples. Material for sequencing was memory CD4+ T cells from PBMCs. Subset in this sample: CD45RA-negative fraction. The V and J genes are TRBV10-3 and TRBJ2-7; D could derive from TRBD1 or TRBD2 (6 bases each). CDR3 sequence reads: CAIRPSGAAHEQYF. CDR3 nucleotide sequence: TGTGCCATCAGGCCCTCGGGGGCTGCCCACGAGCAGTACTTC.